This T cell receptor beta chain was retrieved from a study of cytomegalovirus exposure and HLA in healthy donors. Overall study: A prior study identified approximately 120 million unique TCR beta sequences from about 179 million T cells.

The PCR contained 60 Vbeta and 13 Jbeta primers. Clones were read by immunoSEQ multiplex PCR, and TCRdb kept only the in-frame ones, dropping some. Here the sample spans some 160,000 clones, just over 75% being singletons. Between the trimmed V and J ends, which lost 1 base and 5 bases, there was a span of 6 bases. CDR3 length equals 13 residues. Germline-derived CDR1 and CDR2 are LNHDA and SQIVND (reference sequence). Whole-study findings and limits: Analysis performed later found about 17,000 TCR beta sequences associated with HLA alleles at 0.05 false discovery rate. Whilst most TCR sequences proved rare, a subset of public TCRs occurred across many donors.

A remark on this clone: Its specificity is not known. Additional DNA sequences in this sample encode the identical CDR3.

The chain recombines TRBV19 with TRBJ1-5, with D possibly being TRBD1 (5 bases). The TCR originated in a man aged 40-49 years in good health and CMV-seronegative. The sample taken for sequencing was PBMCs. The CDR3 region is CASSIGGDQPQHF. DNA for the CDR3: TGTGCCAGTAGTATAGGGGGCGATCAGCCCCAGCATTTT.